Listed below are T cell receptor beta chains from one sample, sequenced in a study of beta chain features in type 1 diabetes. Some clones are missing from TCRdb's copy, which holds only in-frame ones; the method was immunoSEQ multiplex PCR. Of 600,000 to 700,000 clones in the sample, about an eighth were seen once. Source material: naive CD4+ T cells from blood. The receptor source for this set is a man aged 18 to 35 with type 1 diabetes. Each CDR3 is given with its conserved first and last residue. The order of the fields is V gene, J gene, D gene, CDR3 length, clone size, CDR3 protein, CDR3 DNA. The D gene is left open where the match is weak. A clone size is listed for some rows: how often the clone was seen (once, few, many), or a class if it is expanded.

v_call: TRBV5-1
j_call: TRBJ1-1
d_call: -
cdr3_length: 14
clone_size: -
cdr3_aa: CASSLDPENTEAFF
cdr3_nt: TGCGCCAGCAGCTTGGACCCAGAGAACACTGAAGCTTTCTTT

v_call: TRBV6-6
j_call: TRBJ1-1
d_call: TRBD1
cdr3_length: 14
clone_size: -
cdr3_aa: CASSVGTGGSEAFF
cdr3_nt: TGTGCCAGCAGTGTCGGGACAGGAGGGAGTGAAGCTTTCTTT

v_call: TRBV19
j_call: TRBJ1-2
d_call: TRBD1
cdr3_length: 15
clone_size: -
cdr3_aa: CASSIAGTGNYGYTF
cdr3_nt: TGTGCCAGTAGTATAGCCGGGACAGGGAACTATGGCTACACCTTC

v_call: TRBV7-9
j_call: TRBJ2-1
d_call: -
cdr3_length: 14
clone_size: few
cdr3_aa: CASSLALPYNEQFF
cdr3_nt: TGTGCCAGCAGCTTAGCGTTACCCTACAATGAGCAGTTCTTC

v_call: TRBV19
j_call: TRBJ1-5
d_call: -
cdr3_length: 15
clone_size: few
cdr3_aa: CASSIFRGGNQPQHF
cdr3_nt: TGTGCCAGTAGTATCTTCCGAGGGGGCAATCAGCCCCAGCATTTT

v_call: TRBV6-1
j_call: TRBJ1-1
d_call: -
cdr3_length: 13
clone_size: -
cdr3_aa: CASSVGGDTEAFF
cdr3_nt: TGTGCCAGCAGTGTTGGGGGGGACACTGAAGCTTTCTTT

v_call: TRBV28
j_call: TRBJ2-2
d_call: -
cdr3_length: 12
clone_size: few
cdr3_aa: CASRVDGGELFF
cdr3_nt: TGTGCCAGCAGGGTGGATGGAGGGGAGCTGTTTTTT

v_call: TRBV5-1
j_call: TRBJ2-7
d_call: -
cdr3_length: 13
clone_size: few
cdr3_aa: CASSGPGGNEQYF
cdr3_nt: TGCGCCAGCAGCGGGCCCGGGGGCAACGAGCAGTACTTC

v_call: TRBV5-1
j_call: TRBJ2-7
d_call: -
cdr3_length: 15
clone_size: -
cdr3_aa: CASSLGQHGAYEQYF
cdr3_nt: TGCGCCAGCAGCCTAGGACAGCACGGTGCCTACGAGCAGTACTTC

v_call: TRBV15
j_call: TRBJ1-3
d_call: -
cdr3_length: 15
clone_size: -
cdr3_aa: CATSRDHGSGNTIYF
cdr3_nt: TGTGCCACCAGCAGAGATCACGGCTCTGGAAACACCATATATTTT

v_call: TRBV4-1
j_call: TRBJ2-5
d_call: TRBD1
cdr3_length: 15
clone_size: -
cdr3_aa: CASRLPGQVLETQYF
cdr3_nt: TGCGCCAGCAGACTACCGGGACAGGTCTTAGAGACCCAGTACTTC

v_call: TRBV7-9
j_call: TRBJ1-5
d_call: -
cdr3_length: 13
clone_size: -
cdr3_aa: CASSFGRDQPQHF
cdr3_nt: TGTGCCAGCAGCTTTGGGAGAGATCAGCCCCAGCATTTT

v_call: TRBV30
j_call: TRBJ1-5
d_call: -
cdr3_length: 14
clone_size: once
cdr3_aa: CAWSVGDSNQPQHF
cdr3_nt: TGTGCCTGGAGTGTGGGGGATAGCAATCAGCCCCAGCATTTT

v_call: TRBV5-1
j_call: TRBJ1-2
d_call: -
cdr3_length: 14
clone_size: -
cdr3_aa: CASSLFLGEAGYTF
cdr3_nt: TGCGCCAGCAGCTTGTTTCTGGGCGAGGCAGGCTACACCTTC

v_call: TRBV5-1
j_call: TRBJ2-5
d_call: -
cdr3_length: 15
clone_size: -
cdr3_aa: CASSLRLRIQETQYF
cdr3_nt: TGCGCCAGCAGCCTGCGGTTACGGATCCAAGAGACCCAGTACTTC

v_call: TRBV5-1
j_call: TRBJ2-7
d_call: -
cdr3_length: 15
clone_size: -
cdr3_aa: CASSPNYIDHYEQYF
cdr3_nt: TGCGCCAGCAGCCCCAACTATATTGACCACTACGAGCAGTACTTC

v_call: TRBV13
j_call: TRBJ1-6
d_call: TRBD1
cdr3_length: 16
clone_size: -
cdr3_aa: CASSPDGTGGNSPLHF
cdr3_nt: TGTGCCAGCAGCCCCGACGGGACAGGGGGGAATTCACCCCTCCACTTT

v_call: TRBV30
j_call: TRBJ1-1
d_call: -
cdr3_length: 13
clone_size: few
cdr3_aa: CASDRPLGTEAFF
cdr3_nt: TGTGCCTCGGACAGACCTCTGGGCACTGAAGCTTTCTTT

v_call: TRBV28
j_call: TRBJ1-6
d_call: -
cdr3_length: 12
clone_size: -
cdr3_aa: CASRPGNSPLHF
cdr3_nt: TGTGCCAGCAGGCCGGGGAATTCACCCCTCCACTTT

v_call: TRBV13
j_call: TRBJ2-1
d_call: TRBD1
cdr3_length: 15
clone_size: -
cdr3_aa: CASSSRDRGYNEQFF
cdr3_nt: TGTGCCAGCAGCTCCCGGGACAGGGGGTACAATGAGCAGTTCTTC

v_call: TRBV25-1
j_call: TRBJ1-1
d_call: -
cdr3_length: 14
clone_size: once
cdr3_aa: CASSEWAGNTEAFF
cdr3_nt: TGTGCCAGCAGTGAATGGGCAGGGAACACTGAAGCTTTCTTT

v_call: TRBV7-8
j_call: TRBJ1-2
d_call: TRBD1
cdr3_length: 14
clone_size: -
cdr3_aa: CASSRTDRAASYTF
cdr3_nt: TGTGCCAGCAGCCGTACGGACAGGGCGGCTAGCTACACCTTC

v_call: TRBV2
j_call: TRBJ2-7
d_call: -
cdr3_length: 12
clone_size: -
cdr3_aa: CASRTGTYEQYF
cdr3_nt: TGTGCCAGCAGAACAGGGACTTACGAGCAGTACTTC

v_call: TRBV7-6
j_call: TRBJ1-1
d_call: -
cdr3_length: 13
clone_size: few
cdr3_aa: CASSQHTDTEAFF
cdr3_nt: TGTGCCAGCAGCCAGCACACGGACACTGAAGCTTTCTTT

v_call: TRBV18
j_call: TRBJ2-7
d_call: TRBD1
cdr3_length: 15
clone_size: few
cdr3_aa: CASSPPDRANYEQYF
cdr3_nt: TGTGCCAGCTCACCACCGGACAGGGCTAACTACGAGCAGTACTTC

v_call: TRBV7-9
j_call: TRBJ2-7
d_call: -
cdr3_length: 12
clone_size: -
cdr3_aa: CASSSGFYEQYF
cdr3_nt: TGTGCCAGCAGCTCGGGCTTCTACGAGCAGTACTTC

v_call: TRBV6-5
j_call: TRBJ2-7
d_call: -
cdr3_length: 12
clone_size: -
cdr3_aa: CASRGTAYEQYF
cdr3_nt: TGTGCCTCCCGGGGCACTGCCTACGAGCAGTACTTC

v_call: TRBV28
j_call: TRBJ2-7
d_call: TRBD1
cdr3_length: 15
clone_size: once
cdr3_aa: CASSSTGGGTYEQYF
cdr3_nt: TGTGCCAGCAGTTCGACAGGGGGTGGGACCTACGAGCAGTACTTC

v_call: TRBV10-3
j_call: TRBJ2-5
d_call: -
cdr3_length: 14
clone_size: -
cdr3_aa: CAIGLTGAEETQYF
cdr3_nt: TGTGCCATCGGACTAACGGGGGCCGAAGAGACCCAGTACTTC

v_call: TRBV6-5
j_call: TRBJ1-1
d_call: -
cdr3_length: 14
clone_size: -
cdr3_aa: CASSYFDGDTEAFF
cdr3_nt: TGTGCCAGCAGTTACTTCGACGGAGACACTGAAGCTTTCTTT

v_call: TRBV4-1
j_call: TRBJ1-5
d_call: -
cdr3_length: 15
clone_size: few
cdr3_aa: CASSLPDRLNQPQHF
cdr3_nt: TGCGCCAGCAGCCTACCTGACAGACTAAATCAGCCCCAGCATTTT

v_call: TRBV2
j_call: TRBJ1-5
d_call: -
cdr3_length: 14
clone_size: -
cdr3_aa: CASSEQGRDQPQHF
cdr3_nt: TGTGCCAGCAGTGAACAGGGCCGCGATCAGCCCCAGCATTTT

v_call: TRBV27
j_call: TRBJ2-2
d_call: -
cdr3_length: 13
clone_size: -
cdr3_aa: CASSLTGTGELFF
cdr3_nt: TGTGCCAGCAGTTTAACAGGCACCGGGGAGCTGTTTTTT

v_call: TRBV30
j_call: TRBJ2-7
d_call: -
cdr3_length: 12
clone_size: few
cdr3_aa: CAWEPEGAEQYF
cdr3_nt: TGTGCCTGGGAACCGGAGGGGGCCGAGCAGTACTTC

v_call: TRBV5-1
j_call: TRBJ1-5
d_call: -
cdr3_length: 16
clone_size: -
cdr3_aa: CASSSSPGGEDQPQHF
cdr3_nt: TGCGCCAGCAGCTCCAGCCCGGGGGGCGAGGATCAGCCCCAGCATTTT

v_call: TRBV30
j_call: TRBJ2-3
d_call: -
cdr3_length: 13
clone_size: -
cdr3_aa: CAWNGDSTDTQYF
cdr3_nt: TGTGCCTGGAACGGGGACAGCACAGATACGCAGTATTTT

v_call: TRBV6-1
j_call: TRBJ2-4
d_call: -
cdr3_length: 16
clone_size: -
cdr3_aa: CASSESGAPGLNIQYF
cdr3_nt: TGTGCCAGCAGTGAATCAGGGGCCCCGGGCCTAAACATTCAGTACTTC

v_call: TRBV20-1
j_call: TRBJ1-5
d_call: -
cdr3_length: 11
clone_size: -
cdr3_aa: CSAIEERAQHF
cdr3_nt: TGCAGTGCCATCGAAGAGCGGGCCCAGCATTTT

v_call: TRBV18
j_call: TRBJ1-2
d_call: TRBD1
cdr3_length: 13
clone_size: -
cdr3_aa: CASSLGQENGYTF
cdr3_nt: TGTGCCAGCTCGTTGGGACAGGAGAATGGCTACACCTTC

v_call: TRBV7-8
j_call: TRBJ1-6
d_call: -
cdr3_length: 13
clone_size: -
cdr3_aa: CASSYREGVTLHF
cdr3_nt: TGTGCCAGCAGCTACCGGGAGGGGGTCACCCTCCACTTT

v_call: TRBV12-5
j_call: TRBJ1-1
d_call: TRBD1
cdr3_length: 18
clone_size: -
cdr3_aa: CASGLAPKDRGTLTEAFF
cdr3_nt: TGTGCTAGTGGTTTGGCCCCTAAGGACAGGGGTACTTTGACTGAAGCTTTCTTT